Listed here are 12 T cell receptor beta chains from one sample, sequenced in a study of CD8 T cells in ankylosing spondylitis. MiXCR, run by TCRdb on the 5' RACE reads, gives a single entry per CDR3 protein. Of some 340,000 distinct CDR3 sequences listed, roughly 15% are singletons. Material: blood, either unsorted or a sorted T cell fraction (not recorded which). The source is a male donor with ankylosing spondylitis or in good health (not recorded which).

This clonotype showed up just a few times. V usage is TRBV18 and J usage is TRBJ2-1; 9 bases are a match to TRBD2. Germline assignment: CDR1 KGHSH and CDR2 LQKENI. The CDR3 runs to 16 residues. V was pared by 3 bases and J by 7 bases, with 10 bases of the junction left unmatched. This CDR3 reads CASSPGREGPLNEQFF. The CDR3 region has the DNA TGTGCCAGCTCACCGGGGCGGGAGGGCCCATTGAATGAGCAGTTCTTC.

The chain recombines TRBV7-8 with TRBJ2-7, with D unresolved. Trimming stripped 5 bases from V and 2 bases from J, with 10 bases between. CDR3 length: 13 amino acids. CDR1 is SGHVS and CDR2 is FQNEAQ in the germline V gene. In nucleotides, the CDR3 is TGTGCCAGCAGCAAGAGTGCTACCTACGAGCAGTACTTC. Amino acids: CASSKSATYEQYF.

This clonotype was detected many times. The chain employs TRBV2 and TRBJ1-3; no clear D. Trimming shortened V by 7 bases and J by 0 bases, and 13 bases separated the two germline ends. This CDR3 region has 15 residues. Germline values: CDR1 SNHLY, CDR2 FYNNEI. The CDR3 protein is CASTVEPSSGNTIYF. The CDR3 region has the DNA TGTGCCAGCACCGTAGAGCCCAGCTCTGGAAACACCATATATTTT.

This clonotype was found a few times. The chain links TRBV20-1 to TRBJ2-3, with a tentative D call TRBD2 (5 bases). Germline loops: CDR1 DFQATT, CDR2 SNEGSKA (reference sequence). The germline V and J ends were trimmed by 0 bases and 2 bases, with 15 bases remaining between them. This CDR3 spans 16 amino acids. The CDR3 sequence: CSARDSWRRATDTQYF. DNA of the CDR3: TGCAGTGCTAGAGATTCATGGAGGCGGGCCACAGATACGCAGTATTTT.

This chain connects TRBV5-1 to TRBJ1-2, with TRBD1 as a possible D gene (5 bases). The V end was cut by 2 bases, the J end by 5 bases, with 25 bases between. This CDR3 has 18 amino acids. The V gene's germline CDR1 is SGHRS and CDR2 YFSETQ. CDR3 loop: CASSFGIGQGKLEYGYTF. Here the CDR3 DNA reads TGCGCCAGCAGCTTCGGAATCGGGCAGGGCAAGCTAGAATATGGCTACACCTTC. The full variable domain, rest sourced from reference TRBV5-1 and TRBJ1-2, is KAGVTQTPRYLIKTRGQQVTLSCSPISGHRSVSWYQQTPGQGLQFLFEYFSETQRNKGNFPGRFSGRQFSNSRSEMNVSTLELGDSALYLCASSFGIGQGKLEYGYTFGSGTRLTVV.

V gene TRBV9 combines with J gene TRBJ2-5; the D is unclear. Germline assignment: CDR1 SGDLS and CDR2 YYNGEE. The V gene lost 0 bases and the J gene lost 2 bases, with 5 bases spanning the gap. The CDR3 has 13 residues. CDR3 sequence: CASSVEQQETQYF. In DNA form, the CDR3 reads TGTGCCAGCAGCGTAGAACAGCAAGAGACCCAGTACTTC.

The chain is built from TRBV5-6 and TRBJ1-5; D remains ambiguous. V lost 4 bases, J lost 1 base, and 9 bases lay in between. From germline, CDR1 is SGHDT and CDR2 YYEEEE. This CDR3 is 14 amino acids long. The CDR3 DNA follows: TGTGCCAGCAGCCACCGGGAGAGCAATCAGCCCCAGCATTTT. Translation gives CASSHRESNQPQHF.

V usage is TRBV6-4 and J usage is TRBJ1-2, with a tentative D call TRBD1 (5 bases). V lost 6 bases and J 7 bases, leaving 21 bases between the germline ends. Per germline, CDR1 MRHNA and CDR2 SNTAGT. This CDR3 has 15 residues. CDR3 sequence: CASRWTDSPLGGYTF. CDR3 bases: TGTGCCAGCAGGTGGACTGACAGTCCCCTGGGTGGCTACACCTTC.

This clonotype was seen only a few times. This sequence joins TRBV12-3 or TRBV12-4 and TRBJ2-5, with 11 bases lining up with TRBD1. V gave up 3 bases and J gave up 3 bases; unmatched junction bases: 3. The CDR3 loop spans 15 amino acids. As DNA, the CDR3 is TGTGCCAGCAGTTTTTGGACAGGGGGCGAAGAGACCCAGTACTTC. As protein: CASSFWTGGEETQYF.

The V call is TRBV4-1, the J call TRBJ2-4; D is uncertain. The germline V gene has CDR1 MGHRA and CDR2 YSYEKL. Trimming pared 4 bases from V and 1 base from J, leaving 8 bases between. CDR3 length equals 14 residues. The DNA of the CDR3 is TGCGCCAGCAGCCCGCAGGTGGCCAAAAACATTCAGTACTTC. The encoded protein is CASSPQVAKNIQYF.

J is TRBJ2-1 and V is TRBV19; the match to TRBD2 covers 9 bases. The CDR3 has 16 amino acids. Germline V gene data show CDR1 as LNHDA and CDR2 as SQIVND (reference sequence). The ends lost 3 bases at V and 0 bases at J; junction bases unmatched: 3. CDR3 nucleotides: TGTGCCAGTAGTATTCTAGCGGGACTCTCCTACAATGAGCAGTTCTTC. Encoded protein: CASSILAGLSYNEQFF.

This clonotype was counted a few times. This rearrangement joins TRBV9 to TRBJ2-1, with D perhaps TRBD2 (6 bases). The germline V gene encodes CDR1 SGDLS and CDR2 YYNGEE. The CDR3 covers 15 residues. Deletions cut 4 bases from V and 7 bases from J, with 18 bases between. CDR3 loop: CASSSPPGERNEQFF. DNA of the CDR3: TGTGCCAGCAGCTCCCCCCCGGGGGAGAGGAATGAGCAGTTCTTC. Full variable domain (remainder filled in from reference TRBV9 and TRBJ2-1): DSGVTQTPKHLITATGQRVTLRCSPRSGDLSVYWYQQSLDQGLQFLIQYYNGEERAKGNILERFSAQQFPDLHSELNLSSLELGDSALYFCASSSPPGERNEQFFGPGTRLTVL.